The 11 T cell receptor beta chains in this list originate from one sample, sequenced in a study of T cells in Graves' hyperthyroidism and ophthalmopathy (dated by TCRdb to the late 2010s). Library preparation employed multiplex PCR. Sequenced using an Illumina HiSeq 2000. TCR beta CDR3 regions were amplified from RNA transcripts. The TCR CDR3 was subjected to a first round of RT-PCR using the HTBI primer set and the Qiagen OneStep RT-PCR kit. TCRdb took the public reads, trimmed them with fastp at Q25, ran MiXCR for clone calling and kept in-frame beta chains. Each record represents a unique CDR3 protein, reported with the most common genes and DNA among its rows. Recorded for this sample are fewer than 350,000 distinct CDR3 sequences; approximately 14% of them occurred a single time. Under 35% of the sample is in the top ten clones. Sequenced material: blood. Receptors were obtained from a woman aged 45 to 65 with Graves' hyperthyroidism that later progressed to Graves' ophthalmopathy.

At least ten counts were recorded for this clonotype. The CDR3 coding sequence is TGTGCCAGCAGTGAACGGGAGTACGAGCAGTACTTC. Protein sequence: CASSEREYEQYF. This chain links TRBV2 with TRBJ2-7, with D perhaps matching TRBD2 (6 bases). Germline loops: CDR1 SNHLY, CDR2 FYNNEI. The CDR3 is made up of 12 amino acids. The V end lost 2 bases, the J end lost 4 bases, and 6 bases lay between the germline ends.

This clonotype was counted many times. The V and J genes are TRBV20-1 and TRBJ1-4, with 9 positions matching TRBD1. CDR1 is DFQATT, CDR2 SNEGSKA, per germline (reference sequence). V gave up 5 bases and J gave up 8 bases; unmatched junction bases: 12. The CDR3 extends over 15 amino acids. The CDR3 protein is CSAPNPGTGKEKLFF. For the CDR3, the DNA is TGCAGTGCTCCCAACCCCGGGACAGGGAAGGAAAAACTGTTTTTT.

On this clonotype: This could be a read error, since a much larger clone is one nucleotide away. J is TRBJ2-7 and V is TRBV12-3 or TRBV12-4; D is tentatively TRBD1 or TRBD2 (5 bases each). The germline V and J ends were trimmed by 6 bases and 6 bases, with 18 bases remaining between them. This CDR3 spans 14 amino acids. CDR3 nucleotide sequence: TGTGCCAGCAGGCCAACCGGGGCCTCAAGCGAGCAGTACTTC. Its protein product is CASRPTGASSEQYF.

This clonotype was recorded many times. The chain joins TRBV11-3 to TRBJ2-7; D gene ambiguous. V was cut by 0 bases and J by 2 bases, with 5 bases left in between. The CDR3 runs to 13 residues. Germline V gene lookup returns CDR1 SGHNT and CDR2 YENEEA. CDR3 sequence (DNA): TGTGCCAGCAGCTTAGACCAGACCTACGAGCAGTACTTC. Its protein is CASSLDQTYEQYF.

Many counts were recorded for this clonotype. The rearrangement joins TRBV2 to TRBJ1-1; 7 positions agree with TRBD1. The CDR3 is 13 residues long. Germline CDR1 reads SNHLY; CDR2 reads FYNNEI. With V trimmed by 6 bases and J by 4 bases, 5 bases remained unmatched. The CDR3 loop reads CASRQDRSTEAFF. CDR3 coding DNA: TGTGCCAGCAGACAGGACAGGAGCACTGAAGCTTTCTTT.

The J gene is TRBJ2-7, the V gene TRBV28; possibly TRBD1 or TRBD2 for D (7 bases each). The germline gives CDR1 MDHEN, CDR2 SYDVKM. The CDR3 runs 14 residues. Between the trimmed V and J ends, which lost 4 bases and 6 bases, there was a span of 16 bases. The CDR3 region is CASSYRQGGGEQYF. The DNA for the CDR3 is TGTGCCAGCAGTTATCGACAGGGAGGGGGCGAGCAGTACTTC.

This clonotype was recorded many times. DNA of the CDR3: TGTGCCAGCAGCCGGGACAGGGGGTGGAATAATTCACCCCTCCACTTT. This sequence encodes CASSRDRGWNNSPLHF. This chain joins TRBV7-9 and TRBJ1-6, with TRBD1 matching 11 bases. V shed 5 bases and J 5 bases; nucleotides not matched to a gene: 5. The CDR3 contains 16 residues. Germline loops: CDR1 SEHNR, CDR2 FQNEAQ (reference sequence).

Ten or more counts support this clonotype. The chain links TRBV4-1 to TRBJ2-7, with 11 bases lining up with TRBD2. CDR1 and CDR2 (germline): MGHRA, YSYEKL. This CDR3 is built from 15 residues. J lost 5 bases, V lost 3 bases, and 6 bases had no gene match. The CDR3 DNA is TGCGCCAGCAGCCAGGATAGCGGGAGGGCCGACGAGCAGTACTTC. It specifies CASSQDSGRADEQYF.

In this sample, this clonotype turned up many times. For the CDR3, the DNA is TGTGCCAGCAGTGGGACCAGGGGTCCCACTAGCAATCAGCCCCAGCATTTT. Its translation: CASSGTRGPTSNQPQHF. The chain combines TRBV27 with TRBJ1-5, with TRBD1 as a possible D gene (6 bases). Trimming cost V 5 bases and J 0 bases, with 17 bases left between them. The CDR3 is 17 residues long. The germline gives CDR1 MNHEY, CDR2 SMNVEV (reference sequence).

This clonotype was seen at least ten times. The chain is built from TRBV7-3 and TRBJ2-1, with D hard to call. The CDR3 loop spans 13 amino acids. V was shortened by 2 bases and J by 7 bases, with 9 bases between the two germline ends. CDR1 and CDR2 from the germline V gene are SGHTA and FQGTGA. CDR3 protein: CASSLRRSNEQFF. The CDR3 nucleotides are TGTGCCAGCAGCTTACGACGGTCTAATGAGCAGTTCTTC.

This clonotype showed up many times. The CDR3 sequence is CASSWKTGAFNQPQHF. CDR3 coding DNA: TGTGCCAGCAGCTGGAAGACAGGGGCTTTCAATCAGCCCCAGCATTTT. V and J are TRBV7-2 and TRBJ1-5, with TRBD1 matching 8 bases. The CDR3 covers 16 residues. V gave up 4 bases and J gave up 3 bases; unmatched junction bases: 8. The germline gives CDR1 SGHTA, CDR2 FQGNSA.